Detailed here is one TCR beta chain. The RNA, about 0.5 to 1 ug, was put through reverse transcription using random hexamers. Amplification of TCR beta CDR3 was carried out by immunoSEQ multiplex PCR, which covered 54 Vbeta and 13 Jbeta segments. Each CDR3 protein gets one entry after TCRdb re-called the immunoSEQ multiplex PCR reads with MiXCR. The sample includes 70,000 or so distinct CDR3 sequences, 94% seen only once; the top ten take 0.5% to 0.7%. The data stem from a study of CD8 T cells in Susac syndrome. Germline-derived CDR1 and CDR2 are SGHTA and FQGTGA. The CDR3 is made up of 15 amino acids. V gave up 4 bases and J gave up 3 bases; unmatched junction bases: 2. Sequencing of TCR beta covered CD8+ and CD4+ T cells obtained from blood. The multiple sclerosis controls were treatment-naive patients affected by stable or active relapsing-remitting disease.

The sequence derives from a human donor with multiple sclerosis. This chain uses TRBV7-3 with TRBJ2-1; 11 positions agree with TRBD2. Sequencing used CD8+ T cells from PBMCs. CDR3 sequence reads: CASSSLAGDYNEQFF. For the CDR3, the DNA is TGTGCCAGCAGCTCACTAGCGGGAGACTACAATGAGCAGTTCTTC.